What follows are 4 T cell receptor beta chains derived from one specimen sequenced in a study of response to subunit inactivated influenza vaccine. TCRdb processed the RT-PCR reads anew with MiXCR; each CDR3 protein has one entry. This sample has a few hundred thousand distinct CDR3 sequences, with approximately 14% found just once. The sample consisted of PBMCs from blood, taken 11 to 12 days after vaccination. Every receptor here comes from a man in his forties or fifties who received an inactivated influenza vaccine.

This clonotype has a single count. The CDR3 DNA follows: TGTGCCAGCAGTCCGAACAGGGTCGACGGCTACACCTTC. It translates to CASSPNRVDGYTF. V usage is TRBV7-6 and J usage is TRBJ1-2; tentative D call: TRBD1 (6 bases). The CDR3 length is 13 residues. V was shortened by 6 bases and J by 8 bases, with 16 bases between the two germline ends. Germline loops: CDR1 SGHVS, CDR2 FNYEAQ. Combining the CDR3 with reference TRBV7-6 and TRBJ1-2 gives the whole variable domain GAGVSQSPRYKVTKRGQDVALRCDPISGHVSLYWYRQALGQGPEFLTYFNYEAQQDKSGLPNDRFSAERPEGSISTLTIQRTEQRDSAMYRCASSPNRVDGYTFGSGTRLTVV.

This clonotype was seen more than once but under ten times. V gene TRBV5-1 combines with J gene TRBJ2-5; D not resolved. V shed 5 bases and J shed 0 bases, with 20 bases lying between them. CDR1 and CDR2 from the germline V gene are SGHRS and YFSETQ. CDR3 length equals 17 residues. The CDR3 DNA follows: TGCGCCAGCAGGACCGTGGGCAGCAAACGGTACCAAGAGACCCAGTACTTC. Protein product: CASRTVGSKRYQETQYF.

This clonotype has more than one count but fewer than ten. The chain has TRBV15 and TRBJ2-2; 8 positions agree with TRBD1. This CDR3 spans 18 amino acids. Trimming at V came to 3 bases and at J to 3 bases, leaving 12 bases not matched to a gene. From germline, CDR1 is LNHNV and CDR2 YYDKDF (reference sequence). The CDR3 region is CATSRAQVTGADTGELFF. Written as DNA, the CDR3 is TGTGCCACCAGCAGGGCTCAAGTGACAGGGGCGGACACCGGGGAGCTGTTTTTT.

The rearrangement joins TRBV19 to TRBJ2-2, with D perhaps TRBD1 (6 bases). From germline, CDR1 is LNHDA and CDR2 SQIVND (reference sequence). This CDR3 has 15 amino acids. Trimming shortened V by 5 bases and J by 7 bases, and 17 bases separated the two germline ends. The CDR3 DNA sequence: TGTGCCAGTAGTCGCGTAGGGGGAGCCGGCGGGGAGCTGTTTTTT. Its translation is CASSRVGGAGGELFF.